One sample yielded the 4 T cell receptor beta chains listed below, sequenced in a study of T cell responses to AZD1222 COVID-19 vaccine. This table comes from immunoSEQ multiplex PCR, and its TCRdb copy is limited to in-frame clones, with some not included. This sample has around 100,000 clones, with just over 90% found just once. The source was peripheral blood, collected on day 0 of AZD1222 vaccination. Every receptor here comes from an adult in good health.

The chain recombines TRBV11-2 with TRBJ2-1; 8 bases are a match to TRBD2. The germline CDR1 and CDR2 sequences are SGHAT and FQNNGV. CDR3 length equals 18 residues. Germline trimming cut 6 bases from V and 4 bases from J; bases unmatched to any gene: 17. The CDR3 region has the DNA TGTGCCAGCAGTGCAGGGGCGATATTGGCGGGGGGTTACAATGAGCAGTTCTTC. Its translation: CASSAGAILAGGYNEQFF.

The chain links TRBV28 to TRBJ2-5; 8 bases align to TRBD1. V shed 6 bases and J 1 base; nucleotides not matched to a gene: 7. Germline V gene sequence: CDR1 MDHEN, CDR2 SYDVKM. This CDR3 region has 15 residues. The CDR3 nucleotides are TGTGCCAGCAGCCTGATCGGGACAGGCCAAGAGACCCAGTACTTC. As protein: CASSLIGTGQETQYF.

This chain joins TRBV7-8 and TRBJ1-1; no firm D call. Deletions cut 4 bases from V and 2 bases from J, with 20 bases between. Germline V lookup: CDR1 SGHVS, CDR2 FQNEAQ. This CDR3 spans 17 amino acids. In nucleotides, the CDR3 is TGTGCCAGCAGCTCCACCGGGGTCCTGACCCTTAACACTGAAGCTTTCTTT. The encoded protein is CASSSTGVLTLNTEAFF.

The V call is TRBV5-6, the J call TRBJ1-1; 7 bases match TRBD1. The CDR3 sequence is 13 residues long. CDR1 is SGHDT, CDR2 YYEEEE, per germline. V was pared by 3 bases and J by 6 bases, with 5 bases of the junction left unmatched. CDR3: CASSSDRAPEAFF. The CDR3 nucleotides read TGTGCCAGCAGCTCTGACAGGGCCCCTGAAGCTTTCTTT.